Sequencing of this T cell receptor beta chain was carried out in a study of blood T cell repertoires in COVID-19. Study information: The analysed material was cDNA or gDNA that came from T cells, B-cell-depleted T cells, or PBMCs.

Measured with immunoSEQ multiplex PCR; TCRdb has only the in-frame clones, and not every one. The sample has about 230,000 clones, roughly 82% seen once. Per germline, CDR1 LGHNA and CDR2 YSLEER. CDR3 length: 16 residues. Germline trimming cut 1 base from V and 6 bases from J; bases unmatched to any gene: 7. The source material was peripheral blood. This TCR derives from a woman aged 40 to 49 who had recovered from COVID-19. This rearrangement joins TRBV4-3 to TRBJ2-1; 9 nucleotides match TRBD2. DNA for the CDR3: TGCGCCAGCAGCCAAGCACTAGCGGGCATTGGCAATGAGCAGTTCTTC. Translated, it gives CASSQALAGIGNEQFF.